This T cell receptor beta chain was identified during a study of T cells after yellow fever vaccination. General study findings and limits: Re-detected after boosting: most primary clones, more than 95% of CD4 and over 80% of CD8. The CD4 compartment and the CD8 compartment contained a small share of clonotypes in common. Abundant bulk-derived clonotypes could contaminate FACS-sorted repertoires.

On this clonotype itself: What it recognizes is unknown.

5'RACE template switching added a universal primer site and UMIs to TCR cDNA. TCRdb fed the 5' RACE reads into MiXCR, producing one record per CDR3 protein. The data show hundreds of thousands of distinct CDR3 sequences, 18% seen once. Trimming left V 0 bases short and J 5 bases short, with 9 bases between. Germline CDR1 and CDR2: SGDLS and YYNGEE. The CDR3 has 15 residues. Sequencing was performed on PBMCs, taken before the yellow fever booster vaccination. This receptor was obtained from a man between 18 and 29 years old who received the YFV17D yellow fever vaccine. The V gene is TRBV9, the J gene TRBJ1-6; D ambiguous. The CDR3 DNA follows: TGTGCCAGCAGCGTAGCTCCAGGAAATAATTCACCCCTCCACTTT. It encodes CASSVAPGNNSPLHF. Full variable domain (outside the CDR3, taken from reference TRBV9 and TRBJ1-6): DSGVTQTPKHLITATGQRVTLRCSPRSGDLSVYWYQQSLDQGLQFLIQYYNGEERAKGNILERFSAQQFPDLHSELNLSSLELGDSALYFCASSVAPGNNSPLHFGNGTRLTVT.